This TCR beta chain was captured by sequencing in a study of PD-1 blockade in classical Hodgkin lymphoma (dated by TCRdb to the early 2020s). In terms of the full investigation: Nivolumab dosing was 3 mg/kg intravenously every 2 weeks, continuing until either disease progression or unacceptable toxicity. To define a peripheral blood immune signature of response to PD-1 blockade in classical Hodgkin lymphoma, the study combined TCR beta sequencing with CyTOF.

Paper-wide results and their limitations: A significant rise by C4D1 was seen in CD4+ but not CD8+ TCR diversity (p=0.0027 vs p=0.16), with the rise being most apparent in complete responders (p=0.02). Among trial patients, those achieving complete response had baseline diversity similar to that of newly diagnosed patients, while diversity was significantly lower in partial responders and progressors. Newly diagnosed patients were reported to have lower baseline TCR diversity than healthy donors, and relapsed/refractory patients were reported to have lower baseline TCR diversity still. Diversity was lower in patients who began nivolumab less than 1 year after ASCT, so these patients were left out of later analyses to avoid confounding by immune reconstitution. The study covered only a single clinical trial cohort, and the causes of the repertoire differences, possibly disease activity or prior therapy, were still not defined.

Its CDR3 holds 13 amino acids, cysteine through phenylalanine. CDR3 DNA is the only sequence kept; it has 39 bases, read in frame from the first base. Trimming removed 2 bases from V and 7 bases from J, leaving 11 bases between the germline ends. Per the germline V gene, MGHRA is the CDR1 and YSYEKL is the CDR2. Notes on this clone: Its antigen target is currently unknown. Base qualities were left out, and no much larger clone turns up one base away.

This sample's time point label indicates: cycle 4 day 1 (C4D1), after 6 weeks of nivolumab. Every trial patient had relapsed after autologous stem cell transplantation, and cohorts A, B and C differed in prior brentuximab vedotin exposure. The trial cohort comprised some 60 patients with relapsed/refractory classical Hodgkin lymphoma whose best overall responses were complete response, partial response or progressive disease. Trial patients were treated with single-agent nivolumab in the multi-cohort phase II CheckMate 205 trial. An independent review committee assessed best overall response by applying the 2007 International Working Group response criteria. PBMCs from the trial were collected at three points: immediately before nivolumab initiation (C1D1), and during therapy at cycle 2 day 1 and cycle 4 day 1. Peripheral blood was collected in 8 mL Vacutainer Cell Preparation Tubes, from which PBMCs were isolated by centrifugation and then cryopreserved.

The Qiagen DNeasy kit was used to extract genomic DNA from unsorted PBMCs and from the negatively selected CD4+ and CD8+ fractions. TCR beta CDR3 regions were subjected to amplification by immunoSEQ multiplex PCR with primers that anneal to V and J segments. A synthetic immune receptor repertoire was used to minimize amplification bias, and any remaining bias was removed computationally after sequencing. The paper's processing steps were these. Repertoire diversity was quantified as the Shannon entropy index using custom Python scripts. The unsorted, CD4+ and CD8+ repertoires were each analyzed separately, with the exception of combined analyses, where CD4+ and CD8+ sequences were merged in silico. A clone counted as expanded when the clone's frequency after treatment rose at least 2-fold relative to C1D1, and clones undetected at baseline were given a pseudocount of 0.5. Clones with 0 or 1 copy at C1D1 were classified as singleton clones, and clones with 2 or more copies were classified as non-singleton clones. Clones expanded in unsorted samples were assigned a CD4+, CD8+ or unknown annotation through matching of protein sequences in sorted samples from the same patient. Diversity changes from C1D1 to C4D1 were tested in paired samples using Wilcoxon tests. The table was pulled from immuneACCESS by TCRdb, which kept in-frame rearrangements only. Such tables lose some clones; where checked, under half of the loss comes from unresolved V genes, and the rest has no known cause. V, J and clone size were drawn from that table, and D and trimming were deduced from the DNA. The sample includes approximately 61,000 clones, with about 85% observed a single time. Together, the top ten hold about 8.3% of the sample.

The chain links TRBV4-1 with TRBJ1-2, with the D gene uncertain. This receptor was identified in a human donor with classical Hodgkin lymphoma. This specimen was peripheral blood mononuclear cells (PBMCs), taken before the fourth cycle of nivolumab. The CDR3 amino acid sequence is: CASSQTHSVGYTF. The nucleotides are TGCGCCAGCAGCCAAACCCATTCCGTTGGCTACACCTTC.